This TCR beta chain emerged from a study of CD4 T cell repertoires in COVID-19. Study at large: CFSE-low cells expanded nine to eleven days with IL-2, then restimulated with other coronavirus spikes. General study points: Between roughly 6 and 26% of SARS-CoV-2 clonotypes also appeared in SARS-CoV and/or HKU1 spike cultures. Several top expanded SARS-CoV-2-reactive clonotypes were shared by two or three memory subsets.

CDR1 SGDLS and CDR2 YYNGEE come from the germline V gene. The CDR3 spans 14 residues. With V trimmed by 3 bases and J by 8 bases, 6 bases remained unmatched. Concerning this clone itself: Its antigen is currently unknown.

Clones were read by immunoSEQ multiplex PCR, and TCRdb kept only the in-frame ones, dropping some. Of tens of thousands of clones in the sample, roughly 91% were seen once. The memory T cells were sequenced right after ex vivo isolation, without culture. This chain links TRBV9 with TRBJ1-4; 8 nucleotides match TRBD1. This specimen consisted of central memory CD4+ T cells from blood, obtained before the COVID-19 pandemic. This receptor was identified in a human donor who had COVID-19. The CDR3 sequence is CASSEGPGGEKLFF. The DNA of the CDR3 is TGTGCCAGCAGCGAGGGCCCAGGGGGCGAAAAACTGTTTTTT. The whole variable domain, remainder taken from reference TRBV9 and TRBJ1-4, is DSGVTQTPKHLITATGQRVTLRCSPRSGDLSVYWYQQSLDQGLQFLIQYYNGEERAKGNILERFSAQQFPDLHSELNLSSLELGDSALYFCASSEGPGGEKLFFGSGTQLSVL.